This T cell receptor beta chain was found in a study of cytomegalovirus exposure and HLA in healthy donors (dated by TCRdb to about 2017). Context from the whole study: According to a later analysis, the 120 or so validation repertoires were produced on the same platform as the 666 repertoires of the first cohort. The aim of the study was to test whether cataloging public T cell receptors could identify signatures of past pathogen exposure. Besides the first cohort of 500 to 700 subjects, a separate validation cohort made up of roughly 120 different subjects was used. To predict cytomegalovirus infection status, the study combined high-throughput TCR immunosequencing, statistical association of individual TCRs with disease status, and machine learning. Study-level results and caveats: While some public TCRs were present in many individuals, most TCR sequences turned up only very rarely across donors. The authors suggested that the approach could potentially be generalized to other disease states and immunological phenotypes. Subsequent analysis determined that TCRs grouped into clusters in the first cohort also showed a tendency toward co-occurrence across the 120 validation repertoires, and 90% to 95% of cluster scores exceeded 0. In the study, some 160 TCR beta chains were listed as associated with cytomegalovirus. The classifier was reported to diagnose cytomegalovirus status with high specificity and sensitivity in both the original cohort and the validation cohort. The validation cohort had no HLA typing available for a later analysis, so co-occurrence within that cohort was assessed over all 110 or so repertoires. In vitro tests confirmed that a few of the cytomegalovirus-associated TCR beta chains recognize cytomegalovirus antigens.

From its cysteine to its phenylalanine, the CDR3 spans 16 amino acids. The sequence is cut down to CDR3 DNA, 48 bases in frame from base 1. Germline trimming: 3 bases from V, 0 bases from J; junction bases outside gene matches: 8. From a lookup of the germline V gene, CDR1 and CDR2 are SGHDT and YYEEEE. As to this clone: Its antigen remains unidentified. Nothing much larger sits one base from this clone, and base qualities are not available.

Separate from the approximately 700-subject first cohort, the validation cohort of some 130 subjects was the group to which the donors belonged. The library was prepared using the immunoSEQ multiplex PCR assay. On the study's bioinformatics: To diagnose cytomegalovirus status from the catalog of TCR beta chain sequences, a statistical classification framework was built. The table comes from immuneACCESS by way of TCRdb, which keeps in-frame sequences with V and J called. Part of the clones is missing from these tables; in studies checked, under half for an unresolved V gene and the rest for unknown reasons. The V and J calls and clone size are taken from that table; D and trimming were inferred from the DNA. For this sample the table gives 250,000 to 400,000 clones, of which 70% to 90% were detected only once. Approximately 0.96% of the sample comes from the top ten.

The sample taken for sequencing was PBMCs. Recombination joined TRBV5-6 with TRBJ2-7, with 8 junctional bases fitting TRBD1. This clonotype was obtained from a man in his thirties or forties in good health and CMV-seronegative. The encoded CDR3 is CASSSPRQGNSYEQYF. The DNA reads as follows: TGTGCCAGCAGCTCTCCGAGACAGGGGAACTCCTACGAGCAGTACTTC.